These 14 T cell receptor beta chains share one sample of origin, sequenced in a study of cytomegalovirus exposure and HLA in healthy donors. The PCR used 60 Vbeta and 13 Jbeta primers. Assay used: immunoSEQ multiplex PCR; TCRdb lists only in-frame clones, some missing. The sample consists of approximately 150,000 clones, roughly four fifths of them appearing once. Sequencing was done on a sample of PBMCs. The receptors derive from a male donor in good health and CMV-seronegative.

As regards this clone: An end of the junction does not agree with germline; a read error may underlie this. CDR3: CAFTYPGGPKTGELFF. The CDR3 nucleotides read TGTGCCTTTACATATCCGGGAGGGCCGAAGACCGGGGAGCTGTTTTTT. The V call is TRBV30, the J call TRBJ2-2; 8 positions match TRBD2. The CDR3 contains 16 residues. Looked up from germline, CDR1 is GTSNPN and CDR2 is SVGIG (reference sequence).

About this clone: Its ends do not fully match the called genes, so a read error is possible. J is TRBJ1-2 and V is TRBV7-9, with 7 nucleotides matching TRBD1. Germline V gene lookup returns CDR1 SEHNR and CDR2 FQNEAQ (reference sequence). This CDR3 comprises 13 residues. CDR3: CSSSSRGLVGYTF. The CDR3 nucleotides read TGTTCCAGCAGCTCAAGGGGGCTAGTGGGCTACACCTTC.

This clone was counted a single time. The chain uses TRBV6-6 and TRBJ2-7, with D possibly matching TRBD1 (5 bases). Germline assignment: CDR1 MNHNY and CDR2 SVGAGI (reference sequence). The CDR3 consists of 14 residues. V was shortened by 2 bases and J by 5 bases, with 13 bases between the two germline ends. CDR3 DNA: TGTGCCAGCAGTTACGTACAGGTGGTCGACGAGCAGTACTTC. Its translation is CASSYVQVVDEQYF.

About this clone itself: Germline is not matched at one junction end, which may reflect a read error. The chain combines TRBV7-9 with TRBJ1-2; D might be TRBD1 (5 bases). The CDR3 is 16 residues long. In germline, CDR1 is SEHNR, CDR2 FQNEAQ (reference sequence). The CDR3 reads CSSSPWTLTQNYGYTF. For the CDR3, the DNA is TGTTCCAGCAGCCCCTGGACACTAACTCAAAACTATGGCTACACCTTC.

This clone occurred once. The CDR3 spells CASSIWGQNPKAFF. The CDR3 DNA sequence: TGTGCCAGTAGTATCTGGGGACAAAACCCAAAAGCTTTCTTT. The rearrangement links TRBV19 to TRBJ1-1; possibly TRBD1 for D (6 bases). The CDR3 is 14 residues long. The ends were cut back, 3 bases at V and 9 bases at J, with 17 bases in the middle. The germline V gene encodes CDR1 LNHDA and CDR2 SQIVND (reference sequence).

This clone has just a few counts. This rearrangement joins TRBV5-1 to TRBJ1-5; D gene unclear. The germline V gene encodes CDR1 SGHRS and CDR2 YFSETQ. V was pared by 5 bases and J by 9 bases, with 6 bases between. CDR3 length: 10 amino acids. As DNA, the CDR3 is TGCGCCAGCAGTCCTCCGCCCCAGCATTTT. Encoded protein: CASSPPPQHF.

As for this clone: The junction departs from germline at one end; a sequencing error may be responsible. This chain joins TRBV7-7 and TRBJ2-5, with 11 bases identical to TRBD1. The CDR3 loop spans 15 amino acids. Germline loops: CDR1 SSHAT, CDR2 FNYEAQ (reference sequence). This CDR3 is CASSPRWDRGETQYF. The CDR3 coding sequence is TGTGCTAGCAGCCCCCGTTGGGACAGGGGGGAGACCCAGTACTTC.

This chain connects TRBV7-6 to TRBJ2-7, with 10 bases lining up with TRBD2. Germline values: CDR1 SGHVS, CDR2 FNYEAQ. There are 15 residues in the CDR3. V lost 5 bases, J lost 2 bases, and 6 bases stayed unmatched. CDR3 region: CASSTGTSDTYEQYF. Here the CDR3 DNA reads TGTGCCAGCAGCACAGGGACTAGCGACACCTACGAGCAGTACTTC. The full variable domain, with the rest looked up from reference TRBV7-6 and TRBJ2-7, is GAGVSQSPRYKVTKRGQDVALRCDPISGHVSLYWYRQALGQGPEFLTYFNYEAQQDKSGLPNDRFSAERPEGSISTLTIQRTEQRDSAMYRCASSTGTSDTYEQYFGPGTRLTVT.

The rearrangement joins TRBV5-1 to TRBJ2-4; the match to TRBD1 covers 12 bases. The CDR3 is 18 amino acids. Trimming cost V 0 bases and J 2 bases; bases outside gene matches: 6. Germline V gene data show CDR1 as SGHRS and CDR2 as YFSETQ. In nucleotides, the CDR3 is TGCGCCAGCAGCTTGGGGGGGACAGGGGGCGACCCCAAAAACATTCAGTACTTC. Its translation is CASSLGGTGGDPKNIQYF.

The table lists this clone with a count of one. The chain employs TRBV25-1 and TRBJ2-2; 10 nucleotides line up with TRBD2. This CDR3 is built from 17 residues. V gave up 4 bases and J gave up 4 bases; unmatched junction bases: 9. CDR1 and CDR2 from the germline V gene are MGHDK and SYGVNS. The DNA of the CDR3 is TGTGCCAGCAGTGGGGGACTAGCGCTGCTAATCACCGGGGAGCTGTTTTTT. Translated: CASSGGLALLITGELFF.

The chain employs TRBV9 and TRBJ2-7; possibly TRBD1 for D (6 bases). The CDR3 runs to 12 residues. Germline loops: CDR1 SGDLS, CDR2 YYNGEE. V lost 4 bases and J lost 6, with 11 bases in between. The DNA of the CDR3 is TGTGCCAGCAGCCGAGGGACATCCGAGCAGTACTTC. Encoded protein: CASSRGTSEQYF.

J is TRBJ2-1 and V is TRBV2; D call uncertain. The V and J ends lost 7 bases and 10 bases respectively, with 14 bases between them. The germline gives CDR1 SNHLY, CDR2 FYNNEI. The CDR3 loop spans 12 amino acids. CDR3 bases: TGTGCCAGCACTAGTCCCGGTCGGGAGCAGTTCTTC. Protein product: CASTSPGREQFF.

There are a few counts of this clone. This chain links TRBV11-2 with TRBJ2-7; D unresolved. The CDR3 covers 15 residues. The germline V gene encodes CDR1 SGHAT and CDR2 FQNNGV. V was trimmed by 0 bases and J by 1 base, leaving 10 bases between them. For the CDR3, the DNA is TGTGCCAGCAGCTTAGATCCCAGTTGGTCCTACGAGCAGTACTTC. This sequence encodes CASSLDPSWSYEQYF.

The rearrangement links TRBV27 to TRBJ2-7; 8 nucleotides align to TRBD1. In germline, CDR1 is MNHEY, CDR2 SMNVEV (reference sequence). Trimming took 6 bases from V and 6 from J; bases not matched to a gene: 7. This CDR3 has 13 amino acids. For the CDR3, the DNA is TGTGCCAGCAGACCCACCACAGGGGGCGAGCAGTACTTC. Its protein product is CASRPTTGGEQYF.